One and the same sample provided the 30 T cell receptor beta chains below, sequenced in a study of blood T cell repertoires in COVID-19. Measured with immunoSEQ multiplex PCR; TCRdb has only the in-frame clones, and not every one. This sample has 89,000 or so clones, with about 95% found just once. What was sequenced was peripheral blood. All receptors come from a human donor with active COVID-19. The donor label of this sample is uncertain.

The rearrangement joins TRBV7-7 to TRBJ2-3; D is ambiguous. CDR1 and CDR2 (germline): SSHAT, FNYEAQ (reference sequence). Trimming shortened V by 3 bases and J by 3 bases, and 7 bases separated the two germline ends. The CDR3 runs 13 residues. CDR3 bases: TGTGCCAGCAGCTTGGGCCCAACAGATACGCAGTATTTT. Encoded protein: CASSLGPTDTQYF.

Comment on this clone: This may stem from a read error, because a much larger clone lies one nucleotide away. Other DNA sequences of this sample code for an identical CDR3. The J gene is TRBJ2-7, the V gene TRBV18, with 7 bases matching TRBD1. The CDR3 runs to 13 residues. Germline V gene lookup returns CDR1 KGHSH and CDR2 LQKENI. J lost 4 bases, V lost 2 bases, and 2 bases had no gene match. This CDR3 reads CASSPGDSYEQYF. CDR3 nucleotides: TGTGCCAGCTCACCAGGGGACAGTTACGAGCAGTACTTC.

The rearrangement joins TRBV4-1 to TRBJ1-5, with 7 bases lining up with TRBD1. V lost 0 bases to trimming and J lost 6 bases; unmatched junction nucleotides: 5. CDR1 and CDR2 from the germline V gene are MGHRA and YSYEKL. This CDR3 contains 15 residues. The CDR3 DNA is TGCGCCAGCAGCCAAGAGGTGACAGGGACTCAGCCCCAGCATTTT. This encodes CASSQEVTGTQPQHF.

The DNA for the CDR3 is TGTGCCAGCAGCCGGACAACGAACACTGAAGCTTTCTTT. Translating it yields CASSRTTNTEAFF. The chain joins TRBV3-1 (or the pseudogene TRBV3-2) to TRBJ1-1; D possibly corresponds to TRBD1 (5 bases). Trimming left V 4 bases short and J 1 base short, with 7 bases between. This CDR3 region has 13 residues. CDR1 is LGHDT and CDR2 is YNNKEL in the germline V gene (reference sequence).

V usage is TRBV19 and J usage is TRBJ1-2; 8 nucleotides line up with TRBD1. Per the germline V gene, CDR1 is LNHDA and CDR2 is SQIVND (reference sequence). The CDR3 sequence is 15 residues long. Trimming cost V 4 bases and J 4 bases; bases outside gene matches: 8. The CDR3 DNA reads as TGTGCCAGTAGTACGCCGGGACAGGTGATCTATGGCTACACCTTC. Protein sequence: CASSTPGQVIYGYTF.

This rearrangement joins TRBV6-6 to TRBJ2-7; TRBD2 aligns across 11 bases. After removal of 0 bases from V and 4 bases from J, the junction contained 2 bases not matched to a gene. CDR3 length equals 15 residues. Germline loops: CDR1 MNHNY, CDR2 SVGAGI (reference sequence). CDR3 sequence reads: CASSYSTSGGYEQYF. The CDR3 DNA reads TGTGCCAGCAGTTACTCCACTAGCGGGGGTTACGAGCAGTACTTC.

V and J are TRBV7-9 and TRBJ2-7; a weak D match, TRBD1 (5 bases). V was pared by 6 bases and J by 9 bases, with 18 bases between. The CDR3 spans 13 residues. Germline lookup yields CDR1 SEHNR and CDR2 FQNEAQ (reference sequence). CDR3 in DNA: TGTGCCAGCAGTGGACATGAACAATGGGGGCAGTACTTC. It encodes CASSGHEQWGQYF.

The genes are TRBV6-5 and TRBJ1-1; TRBD1 agrees at 10 bases. The V gene end was trimmed by 6 bases and the J gene end by 5 bases; junction bases not matched to a gene: 6. The V gene's germline CDR1 is MNHEY and CDR2 SVGAGI. The CDR3 consists of 14 residues. The CDR3 is CASRVRQGATEAFF. In DNA form, the CDR3 reads TGTGCCAGCAGGGTTAGACAGGGGGCAACTGAAGCTTTCTTT.

The CDR3 spells CASSLDRVVMAGELFF. The CDR3 coding sequence is TGTGCCAGCAGCTTAGATCGGGTAGTGATGGCCGGGGAGCTGTTTTTT. This rearrangement joins TRBV11-3 to TRBJ2-2, with D unclear. The ends were cut back, 0 bases at V and 6 bases at J, with 14 bases in the middle. The CDR3 has 16 residues. Germline V gene lookup returns CDR1 SGHNT and CDR2 YENEEA. Looking up the rest from reference TRBV11-3 and TRBJ2-2 gives the full variable domain: EAGVVQSPRYKIIEKKQPVAFWCNPISGHNTLYWYLQNLGQGPELLIRYENEEAVDDSQLPKDRFSAERLKGVDSTLKIQPAELGDSAVYLCASSLDRVVMAGELFFGEGSRLTVL.

This chain links TRBV19 with TRBJ1-3, with D uncertain. The CDR3 is made up of 12 amino acids. Trimming pared 5 bases from V and 3 bases from J, leaving 5 bases between. CDR1 is LNHDA and CDR2 is SQIVND in the germline V gene (reference sequence). The CDR3 protein is CASSVRGNTIYF. The DNA of the CDR3 is TGTGCCAGTAGTGTTCGTGGAAACACCATATATTTT.

This chain connects TRBV9 to TRBJ1-1; TRBD1 aligns across 7 bases. The ends lost 0 bases at V and 1 base at J; junction bases unmatched: 6. The CDR3 runs to 16 residues. CDR1 SGDLS and CDR2 YYNGEE come from the germline V gene. This CDR3 is CASSVEPNRGNTEAFF. The CDR3 region has the DNA TGTGCCAGCAGCGTAGAGCCTAACAGGGGGAACACTGAAGCTTTCTTT.

V is TRBV19 and J is TRBJ1-5; TRBD1 is a possible D gene (5 bases). Germline lookup yields CDR1 LNHDA and CDR2 SQIVND (reference sequence). Trimming pared 3 bases from V and 7 bases from J, leaving 13 bases between. This CDR3 has 14 residues. CDR3 nucleotides: TGTGCCAGTAGTATGGGGCAGCGATCGCAGCCCCAGCATTTT. It yields the protein CASSMGQRSQPQHF.

The chain employs TRBV5-1 and TRBJ2-3; 13 nucleotides line up with TRBD2. Unmatched junction bases numbered 9, after V lost 3 bases and J lost 2 bases. Per the germline V gene, CDR1 is SGHRS and CDR2 is YFSETQ. The CDR3 extends over 18 amino acids. CDR3 sequence reads: CASSSGLAGAPNTDTQYF. DNA of the CDR3: TGCGCCAGCAGCTCCGGACTAGCGGGAGCCCCAAACACAGATACGCAGTATTTT.

The V and J genes are TRBV11-2 and TRBJ1-3, with D tentatively TRBD1 (5 bases). The CDR3 totals 15 residues. Trimming pared 5 bases from V and 0 bases from J, leaving 11 bases between. CDR1 and CDR2 from the germline V gene are SGHAT and FQNNGV. CDR3 amino acids: CASSISGGSGNTIYF. In nucleotides, the CDR3 is TGTGCCAGCAGCATCAGCGGGGGCTCTGGAAACACCATATATTTT.

The chain is built from TRBV5-6 and TRBJ1-5, with a tentative D call TRBD1 (5 bases). V was trimmed by 6 bases and J by 4 bases, leaving 17 bases between them. Germline V gene data show CDR1 as SGHDT and CDR2 as YYEEEE. The CDR3 is made up of 15 amino acids. The CDR3 is CASTYAGGGNQPQHF. The CDR3 DNA follows: TGTGCCAGCACCTATGCGGGGGGAGGGAATCAGCCCCAGCATTTT.

The gene calls are TRBV19 and TRBJ1-1; TRBD1 matches at 7 bases. The CDR3 totals 16 residues. V was clipped by 6 bases and J by 4 bases; unmatched bases: 14. Per the germline V gene, CDR1 is LNHDA and CDR2 is SQIVND (reference sequence). CDR3 sequence reads: CASRGGQTGTGTEAFF. CDR3 bases: TGTGCCAGTAGAGGGGGACAGACAGGGACGGGCACTGAAGCTTTCTTT.

The rearrangement joins TRBV14 to TRBJ1-6; the D is unclear. Trimming pared 7 bases from V and 3 bases from J, leaving 19 bases between. Germline V gives CDR1 SGHDN, CDR2 FVKESK. CDR3 length equals 17 residues. The CDR3 DNA reads as TGTGCCAGCACCAAAGTCCCACCGGGAAGCTATAATTCACCCCTCCACTTT. Protein sequence: CASTKVPPGSYNSPLHF.

In this sample, this clone turned up once. V usage is TRBV20-1 and J usage is TRBJ2-5; TRBD1 agrees at 9 bases. CDR3 length: 15 residues. Germline CDR1 and CDR2: DFQATT and SNEGSKA (reference sequence). The junction had 10 bases not matched to a gene; V was cut back by 3 bases and J by 5 bases. The CDR3 sequence: CSASSVGQGRETQYF. CDR3 coding DNA: TGCAGTGCTAGTTCAGTGGGACAGGGAAGGGAGACCCAGTACTTC.

V is TRBV15 and J is TRBJ2-7; D call uncertain. The CDR3 has 14 residues. The V gene lost 1 base and the J gene lost 1 base, with 8 bases spanning the gap. Germline CDR1 reads LNHNV; CDR2 reads YYDKDF (reference sequence). Here the CDR3 reads CATSRAHSSYEQYF. The CDR3 DNA is TGTGCCACCAGCAGAGCTCACAGTTCCTACGAGCAGTACTTC.

The V call is TRBV4-1, the J call TRBJ2-4; a weak D match, TRBD1 (5 bases). Germline values: CDR1 MGHRA, CDR2 YSYEKL. V gave up 4 bases and J gave up 1 base, with 14 bases separating them. The CDR3 length is 16 residues. This chain's CDR3 is CASSPLVGPAKNIQYF. For the CDR3, the DNA is TGCGCCAGCAGCCCCTTAGTGGGGCCCGCCAAAAACATTCAGTACTTC.

J is TRBJ2-7 and V is TRBV11-2; D is possibly TRBD2 (5 bases). From germline, CDR1 is SGHAT and CDR2 FQNNGV. The V and J ends lost 3 bases and 3 bases respectively, with 27 bases between them. The CDR3 totals 19 residues. CDR3 DNA: TGTGCCAGCAGCTTTAAGCGAGCGAGGGCAGGCCCAGGTAACTACGAGCAGTACTTC. This gives the protein CASSFKRARAGPGNYEQYF. The full variable domain, its missing parts supplied by reference TRBV11-2 and TRBJ2-7, is EAGVAQSPRYKIIEKRQSVAFWCNPISGHATLYWYQQILGQGPKLLIQFQNNGVVDDSQLPKDRFSAERLKGVDSTLKIQPAKLEDSAVYLCASSFKRARAGPGNYEQYFGPGTRLTVT.

This clone has only a few counts. The chain couples TRBV7-9 to TRBJ1-6, with D maybe TRBD1 (5 bases). V lost 1 base and J 8 bases, leaving 15 bases between the germline ends. The CDR3 contains 16 residues. The V gene's germline CDR1 is SEHNR and CDR2 FQNEAQ (reference sequence). CDR3 bases: TGTGCCAGCAGCTTAGGAGTGTCCCCGGGGGATTCACCCCTCCACTTT. Protein: CASSLGVSPGDSPLHF.

This clone was picked up many times. V gene TRBV19 combines with J gene TRBJ2-6; D is unresolved. CDR3 length: 15 residues. Germline CDR1 and CDR2: LNHDA and SQIVND (reference sequence). V lost 1 base and J 0 bases, leaving 4 bases between the germline ends. The CDR3 DNA reads TGTGCCAGTAGTATAGCCAGCTCTGGGGCCAACGTCCTGACTTTC. Its translation: CASSIASSGANVLTF.

The V call is TRBV18, the J call TRBJ2-3; TRBD1 agrees at 7 bases. This CDR3 has 18 residues. In germline, CDR1 is KGHSH, CDR2 LQKENI. V trimming: 4 bases; J trimming: 1 base; junction bases outside the gene matches: 14. The CDR3 DNA is TGTGCCAGCTCACTAACCAGGACCAGGGGGTATGGCACAGATACGCAGTATTTT. The encoded protein is CASSLTRTRGYGTDTQYF.

The rearrangement links TRBV19 to TRBJ2-2, with a possible D match to TRBD1 (6 bases). Germline V lookup: CDR1 LNHDA, CDR2 SQIVND (reference sequence). The CDR3 covers 14 residues. V lost 4 bases to trimming and J lost 7 bases, with 13 bases between them. The chain's CDR3 is CASSTQTGIGELFF. The CDR3 nucleotides read TGTGCCAGTAGTACTCAAACAGGGATCGGGGAGCTGTTTTTT. The complete variable domain, with remaining parts taken from reference TRBV19 and TRBJ2-2, reads DGGITQSPKYLFRKEGQNVTLSCEQNLNHDAMYWYRQDPGQGLRLIYYSQIVNDFQKGDIAEGYSVSREKKESFPLTVTSAQKNPTAFYLCASSTQTGIGELFFGEGSRLTVL.

The chain joins TRBV20-1 to TRBJ2-1; 10 nucleotides line up with TRBD1. This CDR3 is built from 11 residues. Germline V gives CDR1 DFQATT, CDR2 SNEGSKA (reference sequence). J was trimmed by 10 bases and V by 6 bases; bases with no gene match: 3. The CDR3 protein is CSADRGQEQFF. In DNA, the CDR3 is TGCAGTGCCGACAGGGGGCAAGAGCAGTTCTTC.

The chain joins TRBV12-2 to TRBJ2-3; the table's D call, TRBD1, has no DNA check behind it. TRBV12-2 is described as a pseudogene. The CDR3 runs to 18 residues. CDR3 coding DNA: TGTGCAAGTCGCTTAGAATTTTCGACAGACTCTAGCACAGATACGCAGTATTTT. Translated: CASRLEFSTDSSTDTQYF.

J is TRBJ2-1 and V is TRBV7-2; 8 bases align to TRBD1. Germline-derived CDR1 and CDR2 are SGHTA and FQGNSA. This CDR3 is 15 amino acids long. V gave up 4 bases and J gave up 2 bases; unmatched junction bases: 4. The CDR3 DNA reads TGTGCCAGCAGCTCGGGACAGGCCCCCTACAATGAGCAGTTCTTC. It is translated as CASSSGQAPYNEQFF.

The table lists this clone with a few counts. V usage is TRBV6-5 and J usage is TRBJ2-7; 7 bases match TRBD1. V trimming: 6 bases; J trimming: 6 bases; junction bases outside the gene matches: 11. CDR1 and CDR2 from the germline V gene are MNHEY and SVGAGI. The CDR3 covers 14 residues. Written as DNA, the CDR3 is TGTGCCAGCAGCCACAGGACAGGTGGGTTCGAGCAGTACTTC. Its translation: CASSHRTGGFEQYF.

This chain connects TRBV5-1 to TRBJ2-7; 8 bases are shared with TRBD1. This CDR3 has 12 amino acids. Per the germline V gene, CDR1 is SGHRS and CDR2 is YFSETQ. Trimming at V came to 2 bases and at J to 6 bases, leaving 1 base not matched to a gene. DNA for the CDR3: TGCGCCAGCAGCTTTGACAGGGGCGAGCAGTACTTC. Amino acids: CASSFDRGEQYF.